Included here is one TCR beta chain sequence, with context. Data came from immunoSEQ multiplex PCR; TCRdb stores just in-frame clones and leaves some out. Seen here are roughly 49,000 clones, more than 80% observed once, and the top ten hold just under 0.8%. Germline V gene sequence: CDR1 SGHRS, CDR2 YFSETQ. Trimming took 4 bases from V and 8 from J, leaving 24 bases between them. The CDR3 contains 16 residues. This entry belongs to a study of control samples from healthy donors and cancer patients. Sequencing used PBMCs. The sequence derives from a man in his thirties or forties with colorectal cancer. The V call is TRBV5-1, the J call TRBJ1-2; maybe TRBD1 (5 bases). The CDR3 region has the DNA TGCGCCAGCAGCATTGCAGGGCCCCGAGCCTTCACGGGCTACACCTTC. Its translation is CASSIAGPRAFTGYTF.